One and the same sample provided the 29 T cell receptor beta chains below, sequenced in a study of blood T cells in healthy people across ages (dated by TCRdb to between 2014 and 2016). The method was 5' RACE. Reads for this sample came from an Illumina HiSeq 2500. A second PCR of roughly 7 to 11 cycles was performed with a sample-barcoded 5' primer and a J-beta primer mix. TCRdb reanalyzed the raw reads on its own, using fastp at Q25 for trimming and MiXCR for clone calling, and kept in-frame beta chains. Entries that share a CDR3 protein sequence are merged under the most common genes and DNA. The sample yields 550,000 to 600,000 distinct CDR3 sequences; around half were counted once. The ten biggest clones cover approximately 25% of the sample. The sequenced sample consisted of blood. The receptors come from a man older than 75 in good health.

This clonotype was seen more than once but under ten times. The chain has TRBV5-6 and TRBJ2-7; D call uncertain. CDR1 SGHDT and CDR2 YYEEEE come from the germline V gene. This CDR3 has 15 residues. V was cut by 0 bases and J by 2 bases, with 12 bases left in between. The CDR3 sequence: CASSLGHTNTYEQYF. DNA for the CDR3: TGTGCCAGCAGCTTGGGGCACACGAACACCTACGAGCAGTACTTC.

CDR3 sequence reads: CASSRLIGVMNTEAFF. The CDR3 nucleotides read TGTGCCAGCAGCCGACTTATCGGGGTTATGAACACTGAAGCTTTCTTT. The chain is built from TRBV5-8 and TRBJ1-1; D gene unclear. Germline V lookup: CDR1 SGHTS, CDR2 YDEGEE. V was shortened by 4 bases and J by 0 bases, with 16 bases between the two germline ends. The CDR3 spans 16 residues.

The chain couples TRBV9 to TRBJ2-3, with D perhaps TRBD2 (7 bases). The CDR3 consists of 15 residues. Germline V gene data show CDR1 as SGDLS and CDR2 as YYNGEE. The ends were cut back, 3 bases at V and 3 bases at J, with 14 bases in the middle. The CDR3 DNA reads as TGTGCCAGCAGCGATGGGGGGCGGGGGACAGATACGCAGTATTTT. It yields the protein CASSDGGRGTDTQYF. Together with reference TRBV9 and TRBJ2-3, the CDR3 gives the full variable domain: DSGVTQTPKHLITATGQRVTLRCSPRSGDLSVYWYQQSLDQGLQFLIQYYNGEERAKGNILERFSAQQFPDLHSELNLSSLELGDSALYFCASSDGGRGTDTQYFGPGTRLTVL.

V is TRBV7-2 and J is TRBJ2-1; 9 bases match TRBD2. This CDR3 is 14 amino acids long. Germline V gives CDR1 SGHTA, CDR2 FQGNSA. After removal of 5 bases from V and 5 bases from J, the junction contained 4 bases not matched to a gene. CDR3 sequence: CASSPSGANNEQFF. The CDR3, as DNA: TGTGCCAGCAGCCCTAGCGGGGCCAACAATGAGCAGTTCTTC.

The V gene is TRBV7-2, the J gene TRBJ2-3; tentatively, D is TRBD2 (7 bases). The CDR3 length is 15 residues. Trimming took 0 bases from V and 4 from J, leaving 11 bases between them. Germline CDR1 and CDR2: SGHTA and FQGNSA. The CDR3 is CASSLAGGPADTQYF. CDR3 in DNA: TGTGCCAGCAGCTTAGCGGGGGGGCCCGCAGATACGCAGTATTTT.

This rearrangement joins TRBV7-3 to TRBJ2-1; possible D gene TRBD1, 5 bases. Trimming left V 5 bases short and J 8 bases short, with 13 bases between. CDR3 length equals 13 residues. Germline CDR1 SGHTA, CDR2 FQGTGA. The CDR3 loop is CASSTPRGDEQFF. Here the CDR3 DNA reads TGTGCCAGCAGCACCCCTAGGGGTGATGAGCAGTTCTTC. Together with reference TRBV7-3 and TRBJ2-1, the CDR3 gives the full variable domain: GAGVSQTPSNKVTEKGKYVELRCDPISGHTALYWYRQSLGQGPEFLIYFQGTGAADDSGLPNDRFFAVRPEGSVSTLKIQRTERGDSAVYLCASSTPRGDEQFFGPGTRLTVL.

V usage is TRBV30 and J usage is TRBJ1-6; TRBD1 might be the D (5 bases). The germline V and J ends were trimmed by 3 bases and 10 bases, with 10 bases remaining between them. The germline V gene encodes CDR1 GTSNPN and CDR2 SVGIG (reference sequence). The CDR3 consists of 12 residues. The CDR3: CAWRSGVSPLHF. CDR3 nucleotide sequence: TGTGCCTGGAGATCGGGGGTATCACCCCTCCACTTT.

In this sample, this clonotype turned up a few times. The chain uses TRBV10-3 and TRBJ2-7; D is unresolved. V was clipped by 2 bases and J by 5 bases, with 4 bases between them. The CDR3 extends over 11 amino acids. Germline CDR1 and CDR2: ENHRY and SYGVKD. The CDR3 region is CAISEMNEQYF. CDR3 DNA sequence: TGTGCCATCAGTGAGATGAACGAGCAGTACTTC.

Many counts were recorded for this clonotype. This CDR3 is CASIDLDLYEQYF. The DNA of the CDR3 is TGTGCCAGCATAGACTTAGACCTCTACGAGCAGTACTTC. This chain joins TRBV6-5 and TRBJ2-7; D not resolved. The CDR3 is made up of 13 amino acids. CDR1 and CDR2 (germline): MNHEY, SVGAGI. V lost 7 bases, J lost 3 bases, and 13 bases lay in between.

The chain combines TRBV20-1 with TRBJ2-4, with D unresolved. Germline loops: CDR1 DFQATT, CDR2 SNEGSKA (reference sequence). The CDR3 runs 15 residues. V was trimmed by 6 bases and J by 3 bases, leaving 18 bases between them. The CDR3 loop is CSAARAATGKNIQYF. The CDR3 coding sequence is TGCAGTGCAGCCCGGGCCGCCACGGGCAAAAACATTCAGTACTTC.

The rearrangement links TRBV25-1 to TRBJ2-1, with D maybe TRBD2 (6 bases). Trimming took off 10 bases at V and 15 bases at J, with 16 bases between the two ends. Germline-derived CDR1 and CDR2 are MGHDK and SYGVNS. CDR3 length equals 10 residues. DNA of the CDR3: TGTGCCATTCGAGCGGGTCGCATGTTCTTC. It is translated as CAIRAGRMFF.

The V and J genes are TRBV10-3 and TRBJ2-7, with D perhaps TRBD2 (5 bases). CDR1 and CDR2 (germline): ENHRY, SYGVKD. Between the trimmed V and J ends, which lost 5 bases and 2 bases, there was a span of 10 bases. The CDR3 is 13 residues long. For the CDR3, the DNA is TGTGCCATCAGTCCTGACGGGGCCTACGAGCAGTACTTC. This sequence encodes CAISPDGAYEQYF.

This clonotype was recorded only once. The CDR3 loop is CASSSFQQGLNEKLFF. CDR3 in DNA: TGTGCCAGCAGCTCTTTCCAGCAGGGTCTTAATGAAAAACTGTTTTTT. The genes are TRBV5-6 and TRBJ1-4; weak D call: TRBD1 (5 bases). CDR1 and CDR2 from the germline V gene are SGHDT and YYEEEE. This CDR3 has 16 amino acids. V gave up 3 bases and J gave up 4 bases, with 16 bases separating them.

This clonotype showed up many times. The chain recombines TRBV29-1 with TRBJ2-3, with 14 bases lining up with TRBD2. CDR3 length: 15 amino acids. CDR1 and CDR2 (germline): SQVTM, ANQGSEA. V lost 5 bases to trimming and J lost 2 bases; unmatched junction nucleotides: 3. This CDR3 reads CSVRLAGGPTDTQYF. Here the CDR3 DNA reads TGCAGCGTTCGACTAGCGGGAGGGCCCACAGATACGCAGTATTTT.

This clonotype occurred a few times. The chain has TRBV5-1 and TRBJ2-1; TRBD1 is a possible D gene (5 bases). The CDR3 sequence is 13 residues long. The V gene lost 3 bases and the J gene lost 9 bases, with 13 bases spanning the gap. From germline, CDR1 is SGHRS and CDR2 YFSETQ. The CDR3 region is CASSSLQGTEQFF. Here the CDR3 DNA reads TGCGCCAGCAGCTCACTCCAGGGTACTGAGCAGTTCTTC.

This chain links TRBV20-1 with TRBJ1-5; TRBD1 might be the D (6 bases). This CDR3 spans 17 amino acids. CDR1 is DFQATT and CDR2 is SNEGSKA in the germline V gene (reference sequence). The V gene lost 3 bases and the J gene lost 3 bases, with 21 bases spanning the gap. CDR3 protein: CSASWGTMGGHNQPQHF. CDR3 bases: TGCAGTGCTAGTTGGGGTACCATGGGGGGGCACAATCAGCCCCAGCATTTT.

This clonotype was counted only a few times. The chain combines TRBV29-1 with TRBJ1-2, with D possibly TRBD1 on 6 matching bases. In germline, CDR1 is SQVTM, CDR2 ANQGSEA. Trimming pared 1 base from V and 5 bases from J, leaving 17 bases between. The CDR3 is made up of 15 amino acids. The CDR3 sequence: CSVEGEGGPNYGYTF. The CDR3 nucleotides are TGCAGCGTTGAAGGGGAGGGGGGTCCCAATTATGGCTACACCTTC.

The chain carries TRBV6-2 or TRBV6-3 and TRBJ2-5, with TRBD2 identical over 10 bases. Germline CDR1 and CDR2: MNHEY and SVGEGT. The CDR3 runs 17 residues. V gave up 4 bases and J gave up 0 bases; unmatched junction bases: 8. The CDR3 reads CASSWGLAGDDQETQYF. In DNA, the CDR3 is TGTGCCAGCAGTTGGGGGCTAGCGGGAGACGACCAAGAGACCCAGTACTTC.

Regarding this clonotype: At one end the junction does not follow the germline gene, possibly because of a read error. The chain recombines TRBV19 with TRBJ2-1; TRBD2 aligns across 7 bases. In germline, CDR1 is LNHDA, CDR2 SQIVND (reference sequence). The CDR3 covers 17 residues. The CDR3 protein is CASSIEGSRDYYSEQFF. The CDR3 nucleotides are TGTGCCAGTAGTATAGAAGGATCCCGGGACTACTACAGTGAGCAGTTCTTC.

The sample holds a few counts of this clonotype. J is TRBJ2-2 and V is TRBV5-1; D possibly corresponds to TRBD1 (5 bases). Germline V gene lookup returns CDR1 SGHRS and CDR2 YFSETQ. Trimming stripped 1 base from V and 4 bases from J, with 8 bases between. The CDR3 is 14 residues long. The CDR3 nucleotides are TGCGCCAGCAGCTTGCTGCAGGGCACCGGGGAGCTGTTTTTT. It encodes CASSLLQGTGELFF.

V usage is TRBV6-2 or TRBV6-3 and J usage is TRBJ2-4, with D perhaps matching TRBD2 (5 bases). This CDR3 region has 12 residues. CDR1 is MNHEY, CDR2 SVGEGT, per germline. V was cut by 0 bases and J by 13 bases, with 10 bases left in between. CDR3 sequence (DNA): TGTGCCAGCAGTTACTCGACGGGGTGGCAGTACTTC. Its translation is CASSYSTGWQYF.

The J gene is TRBJ1-2, the V gene TRBV29-1, with 10 bases aligning to TRBD1. The length of the CDR3 is 16 residues. The germline CDR1 and CDR2 sequences are SQVTM and ANQGSEA. Losses at the gene ends were 4 bases for V and 3 bases for J; bases not matched to a gene: 11. CDR3 sequence reads: CSVGSSPGTGDYGYTF. In DNA, the CDR3 is TGCAGCGTTGGTTCCAGCCCAGGGACAGGGGACTATGGCTACACCTTC.

CDR3 amino acids: CSAPNALGRNYGYTF. The CDR3 DNA reads as TGCAGTGCTCCTAACGCCCTCGGGCGTAACTATGGCTACACCTTC. The chain uses TRBV20-1 and TRBJ1-2, with D unresolved. Trimming cost V 5 bases and J 1 base, with 17 bases left between them. CDR3 length: 15 amino acids. Germline values: CDR1 DFQATT, CDR2 SNEGSKA (reference sequence).

V is TRBV7-8 and J is TRBJ2-3; D is perhaps TRBD1 or TRBD2 (5 bases each). V lost 4 bases and J 2 bases, leaving 13 bases between the germline ends. The germline CDR1 and CDR2 sequences are SGHVS and FQNEAQ. This CDR3 comprises 15 residues. This CDR3 reads CASSSRDRPTDTQYF. In DNA form, the CDR3 reads TGTGCCAGCAGCTCCCGGGACCGTCCCACAGATACGCAGTATTTT.

This clonotype was seen a few times. The chain recombines TRBV3-1 with TRBJ1-6, with 7 bases that match TRBD1. The V gene's germline CDR1 is LGHDT and CDR2 YNNKEL (reference sequence). V gave up 9 bases and J gave up 5 bases; unmatched junction bases: 1. The length of the CDR3 is 12 residues. The CDR3 region has the DNA TGTGCCAGTGGGACAGATAATTCACCCCTCCACTTT. Amino acids: CASGTDNSPLHF.

This chain connects TRBV11-2 to TRBJ2-5, with 10 bases lining up with TRBD1. Germline CDR1 SGHAT, CDR2 FQNNGV. The CDR3 is 16 residues long. Trimming removed 3 bases from V and 11 bases from J; junction bases left unmatched: 15. In DNA, the CDR3 is TGTGCCAGCAGCTTCTCCGGGACAGGGGATTGGAATGAGCAGTACTTC. Encoded protein: CASSFSGTGDWNEQYF.

In the case of this clonotype: A read error may explain this, as a much larger clone is one base away. The J gene is TRBJ2-3, the V gene TRBV10-3; D is ambiguous. The CDR3 totals 13 residues. Per the germline V gene, CDR1 is ENHRY and CDR2 is SYGVKD. V was pared by 2 bases and J by 8 bases, with 11 bases between. CDR3 DNA sequence: TGTGCCATCAGTGAGCCGATGGAGTCTACGCAGTATTTT. It yields the protein CAISEPMESTQYF.

The V and J genes are TRBV9 and TRBJ2-2; a possible D gene is TRBD1 (6 bases). Trimming took 3 bases from V and 6 from J, leaving 12 bases between them. The CDR3 length is 14 residues. Germline-derived CDR1 and CDR2 are SGDLS and YYNGEE. CDR3 amino acids: CASSGTPGAGELFF. CDR3 nucleotides: TGTGCCAGCAGCGGCACGCCAGGGGCCGGGGAGCTGTTTTTT.

This clonotype has only one observation. J is TRBJ2-3 and V is TRBV24-1, with a weak D call TRBD2 (6 bases). Germline loops: CDR1 KGHDR, CDR2 SFDVKD. This CDR3 comprises 16 residues. The V and J ends lost 4 bases and 0 bases respectively, with 13 bases between them. In DNA form, the CDR3 reads TGTGCCACCAGTGACCCCGGAGGGACTAGCACAGATACGCAGTATTTT. Protein product: CATSDPGGTSTDTQYF.